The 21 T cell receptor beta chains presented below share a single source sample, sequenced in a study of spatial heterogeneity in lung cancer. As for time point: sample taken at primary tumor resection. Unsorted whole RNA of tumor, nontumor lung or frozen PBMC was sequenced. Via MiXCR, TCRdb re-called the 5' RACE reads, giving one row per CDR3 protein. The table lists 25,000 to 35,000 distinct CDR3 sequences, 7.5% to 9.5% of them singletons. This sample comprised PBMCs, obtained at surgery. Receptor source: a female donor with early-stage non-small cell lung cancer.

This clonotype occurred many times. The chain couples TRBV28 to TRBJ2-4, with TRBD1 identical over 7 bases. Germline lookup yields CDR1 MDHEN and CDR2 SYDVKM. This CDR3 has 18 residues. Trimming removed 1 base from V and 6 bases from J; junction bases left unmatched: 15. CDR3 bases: TGTGCCAGCAGTTTATACCCCACCCCCGGACAGGCCGCAAACATTCAGTACTTC. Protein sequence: CASSLYPTPGQAANIQYF. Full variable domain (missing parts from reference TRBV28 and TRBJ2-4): DVKVTQSSRYLVKRTGEKVFLECVQDMDHENMFWYRQDPGLGLRLIYFSYDVKMKEKGDIPEGYSVSREKKERFSLILESASTNQTSMYLCASSLYPTPGQAANIQYFGAGTRLSVL.

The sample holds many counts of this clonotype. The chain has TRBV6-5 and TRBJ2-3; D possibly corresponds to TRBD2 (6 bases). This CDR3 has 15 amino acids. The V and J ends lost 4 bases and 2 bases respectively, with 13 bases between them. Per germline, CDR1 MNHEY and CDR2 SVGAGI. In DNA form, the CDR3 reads TGTGCCAGCAGTTTAGACTGGGACTCCACAGATACGCAGTATTTT. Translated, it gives CASSLDWDSTDTQYF.

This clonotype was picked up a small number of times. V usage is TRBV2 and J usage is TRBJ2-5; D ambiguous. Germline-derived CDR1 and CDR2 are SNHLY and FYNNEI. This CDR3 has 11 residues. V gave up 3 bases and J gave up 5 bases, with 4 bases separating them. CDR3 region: CASSEEETQYF. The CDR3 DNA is TGTGCCAGCAGTGAGGAGGAGACCCAGTACTTC.

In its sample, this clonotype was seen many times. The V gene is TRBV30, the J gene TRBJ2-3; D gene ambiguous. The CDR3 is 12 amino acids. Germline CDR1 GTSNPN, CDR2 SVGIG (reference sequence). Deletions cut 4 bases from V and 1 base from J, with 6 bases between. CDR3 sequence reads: CAWTGRTDTQYF. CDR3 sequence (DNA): TGTGCCTGGACCGGTCGCACAGATACGCAGTATTTT.

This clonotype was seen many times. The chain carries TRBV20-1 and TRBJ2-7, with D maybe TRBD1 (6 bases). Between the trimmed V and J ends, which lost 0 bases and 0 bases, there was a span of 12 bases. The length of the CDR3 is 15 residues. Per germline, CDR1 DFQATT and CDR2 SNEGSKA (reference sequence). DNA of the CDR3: TGCAGTGCTAGAGATCGGTACAGGGACTCCTACGAGCAGTACTTC. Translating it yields CSARDRYRDSYEQYF.

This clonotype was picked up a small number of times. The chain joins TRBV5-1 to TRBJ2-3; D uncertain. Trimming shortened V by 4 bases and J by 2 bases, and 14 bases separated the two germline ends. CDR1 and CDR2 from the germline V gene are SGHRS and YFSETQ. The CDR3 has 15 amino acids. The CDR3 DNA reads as TGCGCCAGCAGCGTTGGTGCTAGTTTCACAGATACGCAGTATTTT. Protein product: CASSVGASFTDTQYF.

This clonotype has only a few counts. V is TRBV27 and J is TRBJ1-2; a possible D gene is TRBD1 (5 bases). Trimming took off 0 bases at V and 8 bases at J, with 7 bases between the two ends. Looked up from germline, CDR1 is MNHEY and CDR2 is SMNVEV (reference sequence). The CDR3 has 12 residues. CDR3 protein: CASSLSGAGYTF. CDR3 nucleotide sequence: TGTGCCAGCAGTTTATCTGGGGCCGGCTACACCTTC.

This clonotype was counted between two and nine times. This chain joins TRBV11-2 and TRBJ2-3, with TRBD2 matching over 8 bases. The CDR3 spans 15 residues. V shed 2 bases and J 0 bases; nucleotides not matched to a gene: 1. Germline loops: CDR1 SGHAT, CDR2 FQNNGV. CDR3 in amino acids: CASSLTSGSTDTQYF. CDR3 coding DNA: TGTGCCAGCAGCTTAACTAGCGGTAGCACAGATACGCAGTATTTT. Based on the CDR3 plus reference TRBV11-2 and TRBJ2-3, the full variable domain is EAGVAQSPRYKIIEKRQSVAFWCNPISGHATLYWYQQILGQGPKLLIQFQNNGVVDDSQLPKDRFSAERLKGVDSTLKIQPAKLEDSAVYLCASSLTSGSTDTQYFGPGTRLTVL.

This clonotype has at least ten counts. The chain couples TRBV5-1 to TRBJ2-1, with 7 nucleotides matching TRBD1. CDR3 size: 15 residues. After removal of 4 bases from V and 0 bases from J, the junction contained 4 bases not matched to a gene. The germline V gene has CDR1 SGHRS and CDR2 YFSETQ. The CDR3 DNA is TGCGCCAGCAGCCCGGGACAGAGCTCCTACAATGAGCAGTTCTTC. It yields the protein CASSPGQSSYNEQFF. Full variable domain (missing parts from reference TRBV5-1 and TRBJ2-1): KAGVTQTPRYLIKTRGQQVTLSCSPISGHRSVSWYQQTPGQGLQFLFEYFSETQRNKGNFPGRFSGRQFSNSRSEMNVSTLELGDSALYLCASSPGQSSYNEQFFGPGTRLTVL.

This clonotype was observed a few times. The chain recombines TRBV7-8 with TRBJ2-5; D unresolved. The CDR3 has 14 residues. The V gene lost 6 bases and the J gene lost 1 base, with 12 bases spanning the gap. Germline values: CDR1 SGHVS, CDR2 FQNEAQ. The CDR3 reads CASSPRFIQETQYF. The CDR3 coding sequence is TGTGCCAGCAGTCCACGATTCATCCAAGAGACCCAGTACTTC.

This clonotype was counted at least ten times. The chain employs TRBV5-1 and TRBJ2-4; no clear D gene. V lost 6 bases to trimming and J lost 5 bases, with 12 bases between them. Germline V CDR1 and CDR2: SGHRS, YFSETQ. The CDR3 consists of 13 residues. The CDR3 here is CASTRVGENIQYF. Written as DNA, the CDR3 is TGCGCCAGCACAAGAGTTGGGGAAAACATTCAGTACTTC. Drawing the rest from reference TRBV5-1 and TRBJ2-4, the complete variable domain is KAGVTQTPRYLIKTRGQQVTLSCSPISGHRSVSWYQQTPGQGLQFLFEYFSETQRNKGNFPGRFSGRQFSNSRSEMNVSTLELGDSALYLCASTRVGENIQYFGAGTRLSVL.

CDR3 bases: TGCAGTGCACTGGGACTAGCGGGAGCCCCGGAGTTCTTC. It specifies CSALGLAGAPEFF. V and J are TRBV20-1 and TRBJ2-1, with 14 bases fitting TRBD2. J lost 14 bases, V lost 6 bases, and 9 bases had no gene match. The CDR3 covers 13 residues. The V gene's germline CDR1 is DFQATT and CDR2 SNEGSKA (reference sequence).

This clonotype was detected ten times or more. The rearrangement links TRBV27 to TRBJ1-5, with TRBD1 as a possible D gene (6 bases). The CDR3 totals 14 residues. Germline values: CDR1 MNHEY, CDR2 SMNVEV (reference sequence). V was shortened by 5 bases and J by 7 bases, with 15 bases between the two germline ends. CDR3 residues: CASSQQGQGQPQHF. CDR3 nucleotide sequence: TGTGCCAGCAGTCAACAGGGTCAGGGGCAGCCCCAGCATTTT.

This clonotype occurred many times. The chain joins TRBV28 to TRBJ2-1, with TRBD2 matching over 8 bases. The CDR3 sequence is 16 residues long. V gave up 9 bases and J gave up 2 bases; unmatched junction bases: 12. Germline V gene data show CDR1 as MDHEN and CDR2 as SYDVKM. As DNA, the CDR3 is TGTGCCAGTATCAACCCGGGAGGGTTGACCTACAATGAGCAGTTCTTC. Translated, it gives CASINPGGLTYNEQFF.

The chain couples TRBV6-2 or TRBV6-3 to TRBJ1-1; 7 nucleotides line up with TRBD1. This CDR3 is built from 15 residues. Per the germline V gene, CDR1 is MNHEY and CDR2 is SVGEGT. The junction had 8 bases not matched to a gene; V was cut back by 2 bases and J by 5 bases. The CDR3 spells CASSYPGTAMTEAFF. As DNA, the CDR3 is TGTGCCAGCAGTTACCCCGGGACAGCTATGACTGAAGCTTTCTTT.

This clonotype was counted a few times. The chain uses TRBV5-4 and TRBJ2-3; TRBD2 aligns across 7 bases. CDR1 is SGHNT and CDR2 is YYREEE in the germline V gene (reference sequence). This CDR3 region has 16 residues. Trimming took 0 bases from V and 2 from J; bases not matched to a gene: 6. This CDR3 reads CASSLGASGYTDTQYF. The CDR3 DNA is TGTGCCAGCAGCTTGGGAGCTAGCGGATACACAGATACGCAGTATTTT.

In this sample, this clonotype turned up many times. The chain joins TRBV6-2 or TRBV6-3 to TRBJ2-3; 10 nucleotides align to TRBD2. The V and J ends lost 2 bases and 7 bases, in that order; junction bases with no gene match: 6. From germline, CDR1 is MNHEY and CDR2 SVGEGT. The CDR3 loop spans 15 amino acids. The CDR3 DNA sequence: TGTGCCAGCAGTTACCGGCTAGCGGGAGTGCATACGCAGTATTTT. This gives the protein CASSYRLAGVHTQYF.

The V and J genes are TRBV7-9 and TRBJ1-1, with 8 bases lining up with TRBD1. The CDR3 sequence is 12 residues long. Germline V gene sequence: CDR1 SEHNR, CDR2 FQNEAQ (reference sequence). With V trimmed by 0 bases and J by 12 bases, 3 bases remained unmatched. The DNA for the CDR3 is TGTGCCAGCAGCTTAGCTGGGGACAGGACTTTCTTT. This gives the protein CASSLAGDRTFF.

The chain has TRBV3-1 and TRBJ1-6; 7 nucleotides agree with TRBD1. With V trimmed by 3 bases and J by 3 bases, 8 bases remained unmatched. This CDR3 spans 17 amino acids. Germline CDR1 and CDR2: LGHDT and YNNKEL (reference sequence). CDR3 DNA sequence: TGTGCCAGCAGCCAGGCCAGGGGGGCCGACTATAATTCACCCCTCCACTTT. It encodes CASSQARGADYNSPLHF.

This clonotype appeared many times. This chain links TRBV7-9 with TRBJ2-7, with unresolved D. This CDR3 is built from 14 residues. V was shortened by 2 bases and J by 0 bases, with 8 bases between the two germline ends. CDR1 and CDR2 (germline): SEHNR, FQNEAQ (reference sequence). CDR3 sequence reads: CASSLRTASYEQYF. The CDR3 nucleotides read TGTGCCAGCAGCTTACGAACGGCCTCCTACGAGCAGTACTTC.

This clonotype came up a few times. The chain's CDR3 is CASSGYGLTDTQYF. CDR3 nucleotides: TGTGCCAGCAGTGGGTACGGATTAACAGATACGCAGTATTTT. The chain joins TRBV25-1 to TRBJ2-3; D call uncertain. The CDR3 has 14 amino acids. Germline V CDR1 and CDR2: MGHDK, SYGVNS. V gave up 4 bases and J gave up 3 bases, with 11 bases separating them.